Following are 22 T cell receptor beta chains from one sample sequenced in a study of blood T cell repertoires in COVID-19. TCRdb keeps only in-frame clones here, not all; method: immunoSEQ multiplex PCR. This table holds 75,000 to 100,000 clones, roughly 83% found once. Specimen: peripheral blood. Receptors were obtained from a human donor in a cohort sampled during active COVID-19.

The V gene is TRBV13, the J gene TRBJ1-1; D call uncertain. The CDR3 runs 14 residues. The V and J ends lost 6 bases and 0 bases respectively, with 11 bases between them. Germline values: CDR1 PRHDT, CDR2 FYEKMQ (reference sequence). CDR3 region: CASRLTTLNTEAFF. Here the CDR3 DNA reads TGTGCCAGCAGACTCACTACACTGAACACTGAAGCTTTCTTT.

The count of this clone is one. V is TRBV6-2 or TRBV6-3 and J is TRBJ2-1; possibly TRBD2 for D (5 bases). Germline V lookup: CDR1 MNHEY, CDR2 SVGEGT. The CDR3 totals 15 residues. V was trimmed by 6 bases and J by 1 base, leaving 13 bases between them. The DNA for the CDR3 is TGTGCCAGCAGCCTCGTGGGGAGATCCTACAATGAGCAGTTCTTC. This translates into CASSLVGRSYNEQFF.

The rearrangement links TRBV6-1 to TRBJ1-3, with 7 bases identical to TRBD1. Germline-derived CDR1 and CDR2 are MNHNS and SASEGT. The trim removed 3 bases at V and 0 bases at J, leaving 5 bases unmatched. The CDR3 has 16 residues. The CDR3 spells CASSETGNLSGNTIYF. CDR3 bases: TGTGCCAGCAGTGAGACAGGGAACCTCTCTGGAAACACCATATATTTT.

The count of this clone is one. The V call is TRBV30, the J call TRBJ1-1; D is ambiguous. Germline V gene sequence: CDR1 GTSNPN, CDR2 SVGIG (reference sequence). The CDR3 spans 14 residues. The V gene lost 4 bases and the J gene lost 5 bases, with 17 bases spanning the gap. CDR3 sequence reads: CAWIKDPSGTEAFF. DNA of the CDR3: TGTGCCTGGATCAAGGACCCCTCGGGGACTGAAGCTTTCTTT.

The chain couples TRBV5-1 to TRBJ2-5, with 8 bases identical to TRBD2. Germline trimming cut 0 bases from V and 5 bases from J; bases unmatched to any gene: 9. Germline CDR1 reads SGHRS; CDR2 reads YFSETQ. This CDR3 is 16 amino acids long. The CDR3 region has the DNA TGCGCCAGCAGCTTGGTTGCGGGGGGCGTCATGGAGACCCAGTACTTC. It translates to CASSLVAGGVMETQYF.

The chain couples TRBV5-1 to TRBJ1-2; D not resolved. CDR1 is SGHRS, CDR2 YFSETQ, per germline. The CDR3 is 14 residues long. V was trimmed by 0 bases and J by 4 bases, leaving 10 bases between them. This CDR3 is CASSLDSSGYGYTF. The DNA for the CDR3 is TGCGCCAGCAGCTTGGATTCCAGCGGCTATGGCTACACCTTC.

The J gene is TRBJ2-7, the V gene TRBV7-2; 8 bases align to TRBD2. The J segment lost 0 bases and the V segment lost 0 bases, leaving 4 bases of the junction unmatched. Per germline, CDR1 SGHTA and CDR2 FQGNSA. The CDR3 is made up of 16 amino acids. The CDR3 DNA reads TGTGCCAGCAGCTTAGCTAGCGGGGACCCCTCCTACGAGCAGTACTTC. Encoded protein: CASSLASGDPSYEQYF.

This sequence joins TRBV12-3 or TRBV12-4 and TRBJ1-1, with TRBD1 matching over 10 bases. The CDR3 contains 13 residues. Unmatched junction bases numbered 4, after V lost 7 bases and J lost 5 bases. The CDR3 loop reads CASTRTGGTEAFF. The DNA for the CDR3 is TGTGCCAGCACAAGGACAGGGGGAACTGAAGCTTTCTTT.

V usage is TRBV5-1 and J usage is TRBJ1-3, with 7 bases matching TRBD1. V was pared by 4 bases and J by 4 bases, with 8 bases of the junction left unmatched. CDR1 and CDR2 from the germline V gene are SGHRS and YFSETQ. This CDR3 is built from 15 residues. The DNA for the CDR3 is TGCGCCAGCAGCCCCCGCACAGGGGACGGAAACACCATATATTTT. It translates to CASSPRTGDGNTIYF.

This clone was counted only a few times. The gene calls are TRBV19 and TRBJ2-7, with 9 bases aligning to TRBD1. The trim removed 5 bases at V and 3 bases at J, leaving 5 bases unmatched. This CDR3 region has 14 residues. Germline assignment: CDR1 LNHDA and CDR2 SQIVND (reference sequence). CDR3: CASSFRTGDYEQYF. CDR3 in DNA: TGTGCCAGTAGTTTCCGGACAGGGGACTACGAGCAGTACTTC.

The table lists this clone with a count of one. The chain carries TRBV19 and TRBJ1-4; D ambiguous. The CDR3 contains 13 residues. V lost 6 bases to trimming and J lost 8 bases, with 13 bases between them. Germline assignment: CDR1 LNHDA and CDR2 SQIVND (reference sequence). The DNA of the CDR3 is TGTGCCAGTAGCGAAACGGGAGCCGAAAAACTGTTTTTT. Amino acid sequence: CASSETGAEKLFF.

The chain uses TRBV19 and TRBJ2-3; 9 nucleotides agree with TRBD2. CDR3 length equals 15 residues. CDR1 and CDR2 (germline): LNHDA, SQIVND (reference sequence). The V gene end was trimmed by 5 bases and the J gene end by 2 bases; junction bases not matched to a gene: 5. In DNA form, the CDR3 reads TGTGCCAGTAGTCCCGGGACTAGCCACACAGATACGCAGTATTTT. It specifies CASSPGTSHTDTQYF.

The chain carries TRBV6-5 and TRBJ2-7; perhaps TRBD1 as D (5 bases). The CDR3 runs 15 residues. V lost 6 bases and J lost 2, with 17 bases in between. Germline V CDR1 and CDR2: MNHEY, SVGAGI. The CDR3 is CASRQYPDTTYEQYF. In nucleotides, the CDR3 is TGTGCCAGCAGACAGTACCCGGACACCACCTACGAGCAGTACTTC.

This chain uses TRBV27 with TRBJ1-2; possible D gene TRBD1, 6 bases. The CDR3 has 17 amino acids. The germline gives CDR1 MNHEY, CDR2 SMNVEV (reference sequence). V was pared by 1 base and J by 4 bases, with 19 bases between. This CDR3 is CASSLFSRQGTAYGYTF. CDR3 in DNA: TGTGCCAGCAGTTTATTCTCGCGGCAGGGGACGGCCTATGGCTACACCTTC.

The rearrangement links TRBV3-1 (or the pseudogene TRBV3-2) to TRBJ1-4; TRBD1 matches 8 bases. Germline CDR1 is LGHDT and CDR2 is YNNKEL (reference sequence). The junction had 9 bases not matched to a gene; V was cut back by 6 bases and J by 3 bases. The CDR3 loop spans 16 amino acids. The CDR3 spells CASRRTGTLPNEKLFF. Here the CDR3 DNA reads TGTGCCAGCAGACGGACAGGGACGTTACCTAATGAAAAACTGTTTTTT.

The chain uses TRBV15 and TRBJ2-1; tentative D call: TRBD2 (6 bases). CDR1 LNHNV and CDR2 YYDKDF come from the germline V gene (reference sequence). Deletions cut 1 base from V and 9 bases from J, with 16 bases between. The CDR3 consists of 15 residues. The CDR3 coding sequence is TGTGCCACCAGCAGAGGCTCGGCGGGGTTGATTGAGCAGTTCTTC. Protein: CATSRGSAGLIEQFF.

The chain links TRBV5-1 to TRBJ2-5; tentatively, D is TRBD2 (5 bases). Trimming removed 2 bases at V and 7 bases at J, with 15 bases between. Germline V gene lookup returns CDR1 SGHRS and CDR2 YFSETQ. CDR3 size: 14 residues. In nucleotides, the CDR3 is TGCGCCAGCAGCTTCGGGAACGACCAGGCGACCCAGTACTTC. Encoded protein: CASSFGNDQATQYF.

In its sample, this clone was seen a few times. The V gene is TRBV19, the J gene TRBJ2-3; D may be TRBD1 (6 bases). Per germline, CDR1 LNHDA and CDR2 SQIVND (reference sequence). This CDR3 has 20 amino acids. Between the trimmed V and J ends, which lost 0 bases and 2 bases, there was a span of 24 bases. The CDR3 loop is CASSIEEIRGARTFTDTQYF. For the CDR3, the DNA is TGTGCCAGTAGTATAGAGGAAATCAGGGGCGCACGAACTTTCACAGATACGCAGTATTTT.

In regard to this clone: The sample contains more than one DNA sequence encoding this CDR3. The chain combines TRBV3-1 (or the pseudogene TRBV3-2) with TRBJ1-1, with unresolved D. Germline V gives CDR1 LGHDT, CDR2 YNNKEL (reference sequence). CDR3 size: 14 residues. Trimming cost V 1 base and J 1 base, with 7 bases left between them. In DNA form, the CDR3 reads TGTGCCAGCAGCCAAGGCGGGAGGAACACTGAAGCTTTCTTT. Amino acids: CASSQGGRNTEAFF.

The chain has TRBV2 and TRBJ1-1; 7 nucleotides agree with TRBD1. V lost 5 bases, J lost 1 base, and 7 bases stayed unmatched. CDR3 length: 15 amino acids. Germline CDR1 reads SNHLY; CDR2 reads FYNNEI. In DNA form, the CDR3 reads TGTGCCAGCAGTCGGGACAGCTTAAAGAACACTGAAGCTTTCTTT. It yields the protein CASSRDSLKNTEAFF.

The rearrangement joins TRBV30 to TRBJ1-4; D remains ambiguous. There are 13 residues in the CDR3. V was cut by 1 base and J by 2 bases, with 5 bases left in between. Germline CDR1 is GTSNPN and CDR2 is SVGIG (reference sequence). Here the CDR3 DNA reads TGTGCCTGGAGTGCCGGGACTAATGAAAAACTGTTTTTT. Protein sequence: CAWSAGTNEKLFF.

This clone was detected only once. Written as DNA, the CDR3 is TGCGCCAGCAGCTTGGGGGAGCGGAGCTCCTACAATGAGCAGTTCTTC. As protein: CASSLGERSSYNEQFF. The rearrangement joins TRBV5-1 to TRBJ2-1; D possibly corresponds to TRBD2 (5 bases). Trimming removed 0 bases at V and 0 bases at J, with 10 bases between. Germline lookup yields CDR1 SGHRS and CDR2 YFSETQ. The CDR3 is 16 amino acids.